This T cell receptor (beta chain) was obtained from a study of blood T cell repertoires in COVID-19. In the study overall: Some COVID-19 samples were acute and others convalescent; all came from the United States, Italy and Spain. Sources were T cells, B-cell-depleted T cells, or PBMCs; the material itself was cDNA or gDNA.

As originally analysed: Reference gene primer amplification gave nucleated cell count estimates. Generated by immunoSEQ multiplex PCR, the TCRdb table keeps only in-frame clones and is missing some. The V and J calls and clone size were taken over from that table, and D and trimming were inferred from the DNA. The repertoire holds around 100,000 clones, with around four fifths as singletons. The CDR3 runs 13 residues. Per the germline V gene, CDR1 is SNHLY and CDR2 is FYNNEI. V was shortened by 7 bases and J by 0 bases, with 8 bases between the two germline ends. Sample: peripheral blood. The chain carries TRBV2 and TRBJ2-3; maybe TRBD1 (5 bases). This sequence originates from a man in his fifties or sixties with active or convalescent COVID-19. CDR3 sequence (DNA): TGTGCCAGCACAGGGTTTAGCACAGATACGCAGTATTTT. It encodes CASTGFSTDTQYF.